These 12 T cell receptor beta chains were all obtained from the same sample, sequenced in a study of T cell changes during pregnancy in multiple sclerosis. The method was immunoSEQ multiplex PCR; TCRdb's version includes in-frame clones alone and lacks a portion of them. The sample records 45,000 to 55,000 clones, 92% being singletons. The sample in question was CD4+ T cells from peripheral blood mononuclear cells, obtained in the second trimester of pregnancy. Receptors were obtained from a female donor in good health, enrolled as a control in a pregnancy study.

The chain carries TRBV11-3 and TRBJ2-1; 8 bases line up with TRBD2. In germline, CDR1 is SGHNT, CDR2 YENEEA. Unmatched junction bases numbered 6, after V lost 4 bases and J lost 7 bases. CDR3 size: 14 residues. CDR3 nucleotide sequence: TGTGCCAGCAGCTCGACTAGCGCCCTTAATGAGCAGTTCTTC. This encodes CASSSTSALNEQFF.

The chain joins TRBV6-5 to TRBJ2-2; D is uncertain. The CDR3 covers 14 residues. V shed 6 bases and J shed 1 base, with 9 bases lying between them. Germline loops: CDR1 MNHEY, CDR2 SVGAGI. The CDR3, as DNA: TGTGCCAGCAGACTTGAGTTGAACACCGGGGAGCTGTTTTTT. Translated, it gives CASRLELNTGELFF.

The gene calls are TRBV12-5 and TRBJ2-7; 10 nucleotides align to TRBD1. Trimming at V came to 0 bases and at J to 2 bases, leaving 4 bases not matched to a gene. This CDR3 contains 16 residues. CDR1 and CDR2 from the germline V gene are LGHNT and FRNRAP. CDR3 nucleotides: TGTGCTAGTGGTTTGGTACACGGGACAGGGGCCTACGAGCAGTACTTC. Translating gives CASGLVHGTGAYEQYF.

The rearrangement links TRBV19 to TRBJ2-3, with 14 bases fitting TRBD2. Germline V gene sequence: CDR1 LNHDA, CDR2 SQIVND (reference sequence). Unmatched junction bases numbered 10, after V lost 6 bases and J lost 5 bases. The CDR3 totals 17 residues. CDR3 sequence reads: CASRTGTSGSGGDTQYF. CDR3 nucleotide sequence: TGTGCCAGTAGGACCGGGACTAGCGGGAGTGGGGGAGATACGCAGTATTTT.

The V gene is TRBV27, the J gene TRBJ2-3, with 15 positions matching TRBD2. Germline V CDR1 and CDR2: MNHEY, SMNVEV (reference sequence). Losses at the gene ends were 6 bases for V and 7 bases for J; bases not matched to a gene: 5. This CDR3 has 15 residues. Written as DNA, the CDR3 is TGTGCCAGCAGAGGACTAGCGGGGGGGGTGAATACGCAGTATTTT. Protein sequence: CASRGLAGGVNTQYF.

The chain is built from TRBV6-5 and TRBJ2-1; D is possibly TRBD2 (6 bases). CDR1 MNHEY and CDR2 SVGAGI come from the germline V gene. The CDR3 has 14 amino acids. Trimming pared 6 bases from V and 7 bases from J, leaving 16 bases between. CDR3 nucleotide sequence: TGTGCCAGCAGATTTTCCGGGACTCCTAATGAGCAGTTCTTC. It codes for CASRFSGTPNEQFF.

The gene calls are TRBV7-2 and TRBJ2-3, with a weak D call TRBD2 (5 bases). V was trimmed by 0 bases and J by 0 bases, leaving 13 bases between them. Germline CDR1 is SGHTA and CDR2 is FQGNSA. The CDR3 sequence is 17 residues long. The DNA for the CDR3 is TGTGCCAGCAGCTTAGCGCATGGGCGGACTAGCACAGATACGCAGTATTTT. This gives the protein CASSLAHGRTSTDTQYF.

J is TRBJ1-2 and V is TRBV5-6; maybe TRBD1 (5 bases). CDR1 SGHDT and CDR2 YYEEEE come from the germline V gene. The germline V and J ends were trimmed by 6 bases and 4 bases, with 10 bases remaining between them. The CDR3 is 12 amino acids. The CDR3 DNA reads TGTGCCAGCAATTACAGGAGCTATGGCTACACCTTC. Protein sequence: CASNYRSYGYTF. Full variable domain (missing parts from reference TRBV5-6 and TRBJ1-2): DAGVTQSPTHLIKTRGQQVTLRCSPKSGHDTVSWYQQALGQGPQFIFQYYEEEERQRGNFPDRFSGHQFPNYSSELNVNALLLGDSALYLCASNYRSYGYTFGSGTRLTVV.

The CDR3 is CASSYSNRGRETQYF. CDR3 in DNA: TGTGCCAGCAGTTACTCGAATAGGGGTCGAGAGACCCAGTACTTC. The chain links TRBV6-5 to TRBJ2-5, with D maybe TRBD1 (5 bases). The CDR3 loop spans 15 amino acids. V was cut by 0 bases and J by 4 bases, with 12 bases left in between. CDR1 and CDR2 from the germline V gene are MNHEY and SVGAGI.

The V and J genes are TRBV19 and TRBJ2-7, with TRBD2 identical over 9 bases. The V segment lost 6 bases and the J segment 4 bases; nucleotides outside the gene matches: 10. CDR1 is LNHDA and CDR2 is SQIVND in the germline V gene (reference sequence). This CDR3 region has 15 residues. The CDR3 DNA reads TGTGCCAGTAGCGTAGGACTAGCGCAAACTTACGAGCAGTACTTC. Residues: CASSVGLAQTYEQYF.

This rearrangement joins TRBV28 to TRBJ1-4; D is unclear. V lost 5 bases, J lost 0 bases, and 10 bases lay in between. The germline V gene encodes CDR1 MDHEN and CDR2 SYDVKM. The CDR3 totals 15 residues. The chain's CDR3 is CASSVSGATNEKLFF. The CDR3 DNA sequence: TGTGCCAGCAGTGTCTCGGGAGCAACTAATGAAAAACTGTTTTTT.

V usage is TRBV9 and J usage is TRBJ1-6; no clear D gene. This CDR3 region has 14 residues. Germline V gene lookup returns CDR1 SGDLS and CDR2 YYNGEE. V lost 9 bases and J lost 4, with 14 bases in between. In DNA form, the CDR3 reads TGTGCCACCCCAAGGCGGAGGTATAATTCACCCCTCCACTTT. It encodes CATPRRRYNSPLHF.